Included here is one T cell receptor beta chain sequence, with context. The sample comes from a study of blood T cell repertoires in COVID-19. Study-level background: Whether acute or convalescent, the COVID-19 samples came from the United States, Italy and Spain. The cDNA or gDNA used as material had been derived from T cells, B-cell-depleted T cells, or PBMCs.

This CDR3 is 17 amino acids long. Germline V gives CDR1 SQVTM, CDR2 ANQGSEA. V lost 3 bases to trimming and J lost 5 bases; unmatched junction nucleotides: 16. Authors' processing steps: Amplification of reference gene primers was used by the study to estimate nucleated cell counts. The assay was immunoSEQ multiplex PCR, and TCRdb's table has in-frame clones only and misses some. D and trimming come from the DNA, and the V and J calls and clone size come from that table. The sample holds approximately 170,000 clones, over 75% seen once. V usage is TRBV29-1 and J usage is TRBJ2-3, with 8 bases aligning to TRBD2. What was sequenced was peripheral blood. This clonotype originated in a man aged 65 to 85 who had recovered from COVID-19. Here the CDR3 DNA reads TGCAGCGTTGATGGGCGGGAGGTTCCCGGGAGTGGAGATACGCAGTATTTT. Amino acid sequence: CSVDGREVPGSGDTQYF.